Listed here is a single T cell receptor (beta chain). This clone was observed at least ten times. It has no known antigen specificity. The junction departs from germline at one end; a sequencing error may be responsible. This entry belongs to a study of sequential checkpoint blockade in melanoma (dated by TCRdb to between 2018 and 2020). For the wider study: Using 1:1 randomization, the trial assigned patients either to first-line nivolumab followed by ipilimumab (arm A) or to ipilimumab followed by nivolumab (arm B). Maintenance nivolumab was given following each of the two trial sequences. TCRbeta immunosequencing was performed on DNA from 91 pretreatment melanoma tumor samples. About 24 patients had matched tumor biopsies taken before treatment and at week 13, after single-agent nivolumab (arm A) or ipilimumab (arm B). In about 80% of the matched pre- and post-treatment tumor biopsy pairs, both biopsies came from the same lesion.

What the study reported, not specific to this receptor: Within-arm analyses of tumor T-cell fraction were limited by small sample sizes and reduced statistical power. Tumor T-cell fraction and clonality correlated with PD-L1 staining and CD8+ T-cell counts but not with mutational load. Larger, independent patient cohorts are needed to validate the response-prediction model that combines TCR metrics and mutation burden. Patients whose tumor T-cell fraction and clonality increased by week 13 were about 30 times more likely to achieve clinical benefit. Among patients in arm A, the nivolumab-first arm, pretreatment tumor TIL clonality was associated with response (P = .04).

As encoded in the germline V gene, CDR1 is SGHNT while CDR2 is YENEEA. The CDR3 numbers 16 residues from cysteine through phenylalanine. Solely the CDR3 DNA is kept, with 48 bases framed from the first base. The immunoSEQ Assay was used to immunosequence TCRbeta CDR3 regions from genomic DNA. Prior to high-throughput sequencing, genomic DNA was amplified by bias-controlled multiplex PCR. From the authors' description of their analysis: To quantify the absolute abundance of each unique TCRbeta CDR3 region, the sequences were collapsed and filtered. Clonality, defined as 1 minus Pielou's evenness, was calculated using only productive rearrangements. To compute tumor T-cell fraction, TCRbeta template counts were normalized to usable DNA, with usable DNA estimated from several housekeeping genes. A previously published method was used to identify clones whose frequencies were significantly greater in on-treatment samples than in baseline samples. As stored in TCRdb, this immuneACCESS dataset retains in-frame rearrangements with V and J assigned. A fraction of the clones does not appear; measured against another copy, unresolved V genes explain less than half of the discrepancy, and the remainder lacks a known reason. V and J calls and clone size come straight from that table; D and trimming were deduced from the DNA. A total of about 4,000 clones appear in this sample, roughly 24% of them only once. Roughly 13% of the sample is taken by the ten largest.

In light of the paper, this sample's treatment or condition label describes: randomized to nivolumab then ipilimumab (arm A) or the reverse (arm B). None of the patients in the trial had previously been given DNA-damaging chemotherapy. The samples were obtained from melanoma patients enrolled in CheckMate 064, an open-label, randomized phase II trial testing sequential checkpoint blockade. Genomic DNA from formalin-fixed paraffin-embedded (FFPE) tissue samples was used for tumor TCR sequencing. The TCR was taken from a human donor with melanoma. The rearrangement joined TRBV11-3 to TRBJ2-1; the D gene may be TRBD1 or TRBD2, since each aligns over 5 bases. The input for sequencing was tumor tissue (inferred from file names), taken from a patient given nivolumab and ipilimumab in sequence. CDR3 sequence: CASSLDGTVSYNEQFF. The sequenced DNA is TGTGCCAGCAGCCTAGACGGGACGGTTTCCTACAATGAGCAGTTCTTC.